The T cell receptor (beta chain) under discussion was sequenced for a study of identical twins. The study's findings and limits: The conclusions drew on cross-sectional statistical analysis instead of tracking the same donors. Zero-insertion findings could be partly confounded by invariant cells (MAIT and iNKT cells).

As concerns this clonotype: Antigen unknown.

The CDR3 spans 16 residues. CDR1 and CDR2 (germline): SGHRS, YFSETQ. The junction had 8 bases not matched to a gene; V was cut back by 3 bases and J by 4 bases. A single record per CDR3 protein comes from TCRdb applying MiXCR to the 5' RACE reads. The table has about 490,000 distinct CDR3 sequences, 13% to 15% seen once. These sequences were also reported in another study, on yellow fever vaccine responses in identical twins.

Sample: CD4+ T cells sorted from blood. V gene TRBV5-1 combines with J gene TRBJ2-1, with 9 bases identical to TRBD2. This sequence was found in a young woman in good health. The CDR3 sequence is CASSSSGRLLYNEQFF. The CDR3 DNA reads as TGCGCCAGCAGCTCGAGCGGGAGGTTACTATACAATGAGCAGTTCTTC.